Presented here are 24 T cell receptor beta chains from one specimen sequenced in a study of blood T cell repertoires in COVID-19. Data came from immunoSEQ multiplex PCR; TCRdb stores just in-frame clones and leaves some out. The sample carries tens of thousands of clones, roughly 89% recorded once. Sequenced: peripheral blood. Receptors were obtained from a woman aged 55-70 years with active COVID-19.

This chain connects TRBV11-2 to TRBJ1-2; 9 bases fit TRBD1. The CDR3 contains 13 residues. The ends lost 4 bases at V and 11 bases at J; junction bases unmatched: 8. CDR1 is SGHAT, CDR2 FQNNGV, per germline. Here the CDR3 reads CASSSRTGDAYTF. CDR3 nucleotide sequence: TGTGCCAGCAGCTCCCGGACAGGGGATGCTTACACCTTC. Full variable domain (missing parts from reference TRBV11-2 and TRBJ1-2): EAGVAQSPRYKIIEKRQSVAFWCNPISGHATLYWYQQILGQGPKLLIQFQNNGVVDDSQLPKDRFSAERLKGVDSTLKIQPAKLEDSAVYLCASSSRTGDAYTFGSGTRLTVV.

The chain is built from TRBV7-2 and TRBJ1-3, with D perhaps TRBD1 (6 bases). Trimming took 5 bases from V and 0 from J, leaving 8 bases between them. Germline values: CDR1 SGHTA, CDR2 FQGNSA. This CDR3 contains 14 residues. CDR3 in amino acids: CASSRDNSGNTIYF. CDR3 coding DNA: TGTGCCAGCAGCCGGGACAACTCTGGAAACACCATATATTTT.

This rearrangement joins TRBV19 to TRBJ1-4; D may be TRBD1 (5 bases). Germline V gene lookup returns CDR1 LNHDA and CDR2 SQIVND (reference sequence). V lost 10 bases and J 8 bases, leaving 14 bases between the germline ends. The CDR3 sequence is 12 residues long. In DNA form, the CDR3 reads TGTGCCACGGGGGGAAAGGTGGAAAAACTGTTTTTT. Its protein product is CATGGKVEKLFF. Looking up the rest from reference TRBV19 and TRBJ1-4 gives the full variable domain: DGGITQSPKYLFRKEGQNVTLSCEQNLNHDAMYWYRQDPGQGLRLIYYSQIVNDFQKGDIAEGYSVSREKKESFPLTVTSAQKNPTAFYLCATGGKVEKLFFGSGTQLSVL.

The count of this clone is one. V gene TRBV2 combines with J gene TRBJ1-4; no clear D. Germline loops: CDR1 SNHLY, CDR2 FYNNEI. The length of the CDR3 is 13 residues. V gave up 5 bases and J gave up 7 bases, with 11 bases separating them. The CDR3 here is CASSTQAGEKLFF. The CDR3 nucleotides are TGTGCCAGCAGTACCCAGGCCGGTGAAAAACTGTTTTTT.

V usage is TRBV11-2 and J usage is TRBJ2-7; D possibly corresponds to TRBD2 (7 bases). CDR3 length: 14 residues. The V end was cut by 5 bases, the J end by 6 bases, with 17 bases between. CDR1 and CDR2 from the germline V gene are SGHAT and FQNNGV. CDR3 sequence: CASSASRGGGEQYF. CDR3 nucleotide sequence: TGTGCCAGCAGCGCCTCAAGGGGGGGTGGCGAGCAGTACTTC.

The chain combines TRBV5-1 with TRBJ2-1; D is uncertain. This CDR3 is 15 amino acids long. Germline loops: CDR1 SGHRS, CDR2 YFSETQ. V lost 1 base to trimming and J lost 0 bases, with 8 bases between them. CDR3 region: CASSLFPSSYNEQFF. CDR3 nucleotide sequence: TGCGCCAGCAGCTTGTTTCCGAGCTCCTACAATGAGCAGTTCTTC. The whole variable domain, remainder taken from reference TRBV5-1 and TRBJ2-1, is KAGVTQTPRYLIKTRGQQVTLSCSPISGHRSVSWYQQTPGQGLQFLFEYFSETQRNKGNFPGRFSGRQFSNSRSEMNVSTLELGDSALYLCASSLFPSSYNEQFFGPGTRLTVL.

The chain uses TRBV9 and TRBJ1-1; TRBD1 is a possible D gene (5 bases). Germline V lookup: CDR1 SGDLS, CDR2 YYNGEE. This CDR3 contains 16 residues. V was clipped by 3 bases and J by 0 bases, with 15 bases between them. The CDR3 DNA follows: TGTGCCAGCAGCGCCTATAAGGGGAACCTGAACACTGAAGCTTTCTTT. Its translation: CASSAYKGNLNTEAFF. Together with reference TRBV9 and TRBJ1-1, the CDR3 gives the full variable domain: DSGVTQTPKHLITATGQRVTLRCSPRSGDLSVYWYQQSLDQGLQFLIQYYNGEERAKGNILERFSAQQFPDLHSELNLSSLELGDSALYFCASSAYKGNLNTEAFFGQGTRLTVV.

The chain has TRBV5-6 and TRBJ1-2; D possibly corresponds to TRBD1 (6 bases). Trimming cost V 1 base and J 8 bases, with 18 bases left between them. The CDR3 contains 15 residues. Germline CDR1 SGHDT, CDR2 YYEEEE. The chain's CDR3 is CASSLPGTPVYGYTF. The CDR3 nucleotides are TGTGCCAGCAGCTTGCCCGGGACACCGGTATACGGCTACACCTTC.

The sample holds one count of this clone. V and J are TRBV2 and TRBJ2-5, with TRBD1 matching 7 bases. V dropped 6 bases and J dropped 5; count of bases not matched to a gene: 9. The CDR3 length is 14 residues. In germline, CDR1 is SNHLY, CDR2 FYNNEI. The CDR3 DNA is TGTGCCAGCAGAAACCGCAGGGGGACGGAGACCCAGTACTTC. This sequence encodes CASRNRRGTETQYF.

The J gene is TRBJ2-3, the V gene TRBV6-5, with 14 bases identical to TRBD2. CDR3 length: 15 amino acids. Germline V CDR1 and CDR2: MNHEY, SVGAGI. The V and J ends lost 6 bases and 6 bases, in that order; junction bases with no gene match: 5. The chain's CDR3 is CASSGLAGGGDTQYF. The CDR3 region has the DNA TGTGCCAGCAGCGGACTAGCGGGGGGAGGGGATACGCAGTATTTT.

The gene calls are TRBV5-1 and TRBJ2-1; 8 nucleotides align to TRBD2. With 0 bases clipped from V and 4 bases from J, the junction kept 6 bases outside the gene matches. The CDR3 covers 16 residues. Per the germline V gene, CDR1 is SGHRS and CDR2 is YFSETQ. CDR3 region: CASSLAPSGSYNEQFF. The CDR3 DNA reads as TGCGCCAGCAGCTTGGCCCCTAGCGGGTCGTACAATGAGCAGTTCTTC.

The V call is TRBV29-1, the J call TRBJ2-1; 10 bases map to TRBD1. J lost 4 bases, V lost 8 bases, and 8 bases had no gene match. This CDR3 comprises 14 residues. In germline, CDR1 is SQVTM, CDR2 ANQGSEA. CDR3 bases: TGCAGCTCCATGGGACAGGGGTCTTACAATGAGCAGTTCTTC. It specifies CSSMGQGSYNEQFF.

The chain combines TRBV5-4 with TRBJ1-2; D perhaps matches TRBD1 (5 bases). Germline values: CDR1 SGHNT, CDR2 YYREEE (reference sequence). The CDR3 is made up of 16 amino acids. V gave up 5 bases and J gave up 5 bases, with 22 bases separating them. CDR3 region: CASSMGGKGGEYGYTF. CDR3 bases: TGTGCCAGCAGTATGGGGGGTAAAGGAGGGGAATATGGCTACACCTTC.

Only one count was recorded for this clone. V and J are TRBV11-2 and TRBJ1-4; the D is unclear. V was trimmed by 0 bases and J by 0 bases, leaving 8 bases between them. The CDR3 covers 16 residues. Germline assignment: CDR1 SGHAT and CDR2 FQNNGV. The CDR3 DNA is TGTGCCAGCAGCTTAGATCCGGAGCCAACTAATGAAAAACTGTTTTTT. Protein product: CASSLDPEPTNEKLFF. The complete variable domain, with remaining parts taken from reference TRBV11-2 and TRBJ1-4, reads EAGVAQSPRYKIIEKRQSVAFWCNPISGHATLYWYQQILGQGPKLLIQFQNNGVVDDSQLPKDRFSAERLKGVDSTLKIQPAKLEDSAVYLCASSLDPEPTNEKLFFGSGTQLSVL.

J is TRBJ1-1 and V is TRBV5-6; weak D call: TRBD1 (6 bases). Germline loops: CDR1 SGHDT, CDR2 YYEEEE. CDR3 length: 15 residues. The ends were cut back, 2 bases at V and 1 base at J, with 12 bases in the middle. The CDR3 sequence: CASSFNTGKNTEAFF. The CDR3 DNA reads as TGTGCCAGCAGCTTTAATACAGGGAAGAACACTGAAGCTTTCTTT.

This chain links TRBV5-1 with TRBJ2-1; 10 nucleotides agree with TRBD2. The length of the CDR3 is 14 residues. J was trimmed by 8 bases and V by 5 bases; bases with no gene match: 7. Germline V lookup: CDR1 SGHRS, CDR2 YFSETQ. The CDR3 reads CASRERGGFDEQFF. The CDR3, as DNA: TGCGCCAGCAGAGAGCGGGGGGGCTTCGATGAGCAGTTCTTC.

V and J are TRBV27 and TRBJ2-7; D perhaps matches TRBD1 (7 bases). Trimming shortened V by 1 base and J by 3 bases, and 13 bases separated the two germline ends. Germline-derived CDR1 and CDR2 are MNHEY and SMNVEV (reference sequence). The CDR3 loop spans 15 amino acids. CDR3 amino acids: CASSLLSGGIYEQYF. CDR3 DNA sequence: TGTGCCAGCAGTTTATTGTCAGGGGGGATCTACGAGCAGTACTTC.

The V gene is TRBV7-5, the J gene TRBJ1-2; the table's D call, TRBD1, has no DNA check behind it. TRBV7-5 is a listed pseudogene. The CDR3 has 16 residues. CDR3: CVRSSQRGGQGDGYTF. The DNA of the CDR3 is TGTGTCAGAAGCTCCCAGAGGGGGGGACAGGGAGATGGCTACACCTTC.

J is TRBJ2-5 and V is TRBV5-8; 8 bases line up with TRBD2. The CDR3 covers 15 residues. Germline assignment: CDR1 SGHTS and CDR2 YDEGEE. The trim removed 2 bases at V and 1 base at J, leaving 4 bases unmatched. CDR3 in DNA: TGTGCCAGCAGCTTAATAGCGGGGACCCAAGAGACCCAGTACTTC. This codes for CASSLIAGTQETQYF.

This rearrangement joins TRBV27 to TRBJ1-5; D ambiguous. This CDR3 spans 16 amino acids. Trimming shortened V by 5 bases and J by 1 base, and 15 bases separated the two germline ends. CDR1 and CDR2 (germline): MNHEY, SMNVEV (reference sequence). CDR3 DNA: TGTGCCAGCAGTGGCGGCGGGTGGTACAGCAATCAGCCCCAGCATTTT. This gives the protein CASSGGGWYSNQPQHF.

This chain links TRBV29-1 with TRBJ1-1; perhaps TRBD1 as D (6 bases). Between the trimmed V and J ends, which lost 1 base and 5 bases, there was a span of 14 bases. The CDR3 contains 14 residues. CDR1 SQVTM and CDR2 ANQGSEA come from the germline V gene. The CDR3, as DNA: TGCAGCGTTGAAGCGACAGGCCTATATACTGAAGCTTTCTTT. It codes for CSVEATGLYTEAFF.

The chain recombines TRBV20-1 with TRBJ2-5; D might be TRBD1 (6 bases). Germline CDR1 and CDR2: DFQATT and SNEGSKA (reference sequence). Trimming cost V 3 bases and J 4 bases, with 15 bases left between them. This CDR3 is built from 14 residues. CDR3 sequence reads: CSASGVTGGETQYF. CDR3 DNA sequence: TGCAGTGCTAGTGGAGTGACAGGCGGAGAGACCCAGTACTTC.

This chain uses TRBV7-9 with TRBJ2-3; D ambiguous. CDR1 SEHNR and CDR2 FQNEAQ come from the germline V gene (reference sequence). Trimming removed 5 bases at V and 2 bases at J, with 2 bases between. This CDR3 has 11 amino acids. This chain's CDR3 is CASSHTDTQYF. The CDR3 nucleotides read TGTGCCAGCAGCCACACAGATACGCAGTATTTT. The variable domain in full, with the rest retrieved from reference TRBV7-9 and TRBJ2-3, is DTGVSQNPRHKITKRGQNVTFRCDPISEHNRLYWYRQTLGQGPEFLTYFQNEAQLEKSRLLSDRFSAERPKGSFSTLEIQRTEQGDSAMYLCASSHTDTQYFGPGTRLTVL.

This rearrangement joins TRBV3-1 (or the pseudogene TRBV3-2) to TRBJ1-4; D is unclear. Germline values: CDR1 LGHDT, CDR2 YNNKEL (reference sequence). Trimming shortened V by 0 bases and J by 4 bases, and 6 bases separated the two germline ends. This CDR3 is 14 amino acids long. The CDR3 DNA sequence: TGTGCCAGCAGCCAAGACCTAAATAATGAAAAACTGTTTTTT. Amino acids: CASSQDLNNEKLFF.